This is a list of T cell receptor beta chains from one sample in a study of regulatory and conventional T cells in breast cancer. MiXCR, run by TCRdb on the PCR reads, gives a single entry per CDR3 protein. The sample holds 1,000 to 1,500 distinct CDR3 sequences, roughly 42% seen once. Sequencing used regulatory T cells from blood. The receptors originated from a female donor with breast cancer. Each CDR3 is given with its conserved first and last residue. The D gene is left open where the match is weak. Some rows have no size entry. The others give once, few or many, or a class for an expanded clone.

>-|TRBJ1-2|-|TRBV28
CASSRPVTGYTF
TGTGCCAGCAGTCGCCCCGTGACAGGCTACACCTTC
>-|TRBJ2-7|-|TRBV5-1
CASSFGDPGYEQYF
TGCGCCAGCAGCTTCGGGGACCCCGGTTACGAGCAGTACTTC
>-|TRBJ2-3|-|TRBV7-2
CASSLKWGTDTQYF
TGTGCCAGCAGCCTAAAGTGGGGTACAGATACGCAGTATTTT
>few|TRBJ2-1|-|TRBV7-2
CASRSLSNEQFF
TGTGCCAGCAGGTCACTGTCTAATGAGCAGTTCTTC
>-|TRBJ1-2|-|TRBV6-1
CASSPAGRANYGYTF
TGTGCCAGCTCCCCAGCCGGCAGGGCCAACTATGGCTACACCTTC
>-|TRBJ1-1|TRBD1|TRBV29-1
CSVEGQINAEAFF
TGCAGCGTCGAGGGACAGATAAACGCTGAAGCTTTCTTT
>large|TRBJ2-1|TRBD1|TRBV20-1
CSARVQGGPDLNEQFF
TGCAGTGCTAGAGTCCAAGGGGGCCCGGACCTCAATGAGCAGTTCTTC
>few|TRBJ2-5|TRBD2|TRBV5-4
CASSSGTSGGAGETQYF
TGTGCCAGCAGCTCCGGGACTAGCGGGGGTGCCGGTGAGACCCAGTACTTC
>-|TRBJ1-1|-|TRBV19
CASSQDRASLTEAFF
TGTGCCAGTAGTCAGGACCGGGCCTCTCTAACTGAAGCTTTCTTT
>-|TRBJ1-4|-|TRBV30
CAWSVQEKLFF
TGTGCCTGGAGTGTACAAGAAAAACTGTTTTTT